The 26 T cell receptor beta chains reported below all come from one sample, sequenced in a study of tumor-infiltrating lymphocytes in primary liver carcinoma. The input was approximately 500 ng total RNA; TCR beta cDNA was made from it with a constant-region primer. Construction of TCR beta libraries relied on three successive nested multiplex PCR rounds employing slightly modified ARM-PCR. Use of TRBV1-TRBV30 forward primers with a C-beta reverse primer characterized the first two PCR rounds, which lasted about 9 cycles each. TCRdb ran MiXCR on the multiplex PCR reads and lists one entry per CDR3 protein. Of 50,000 to 65,000 distinct CDR3 sequences in the sample, over 60% were seen once. The approximately 17-32 mg bulk tissue piece was not sorted before simultaneous RNA and DNA extraction. Input material: liver tumor tissue from sampling region 4. As to subset: tumor region T4, right-lateral pole. The receptors were gathered from a middle-aged man with primary liver carcinoma and hepatitis B virus infection.

The CDR3 bases are TGCAGGGCTAGGACAGGGGGGAATGAGCAGTTCTTC. Amino acid sequence: CRARTGGNEQFF. This chain joins TRBV29-1 and TRBJ2-1; TRBD1 matches 10 bases. The CDR3 runs 12 residues. Germline CDR1 and CDR2: SQVTM and ANQGSEA.

This clonotype was seen just once. The rearrangement joins TRBV10-2 to TRBJ2-2; D remains unclear. CDR1 is WSHSY and CDR2 is SAAADI in the germline V gene. This CDR3 is 12 amino acids long. Trimming removed 7 bases from V and 7 bases from J, with 10 bases in between. The CDR3 region has the DNA TGCGCCAGCACCCACACCATCGGGGAGCTGTTTTTT. This gives the protein CASTHTIGELFF.

This clonotype was recorded a few times. One end of the junction fails to match germline, which may point to a read error. V is TRBV5-4 and J is TRBJ2-1, with D possibly matching TRBD2 (5 bases). Germline V gives CDR1 SGHNT, CDR2 YYREEE (reference sequence). The CDR3 loop spans 14 amino acids. The CDR3 here is CTSSFGRGYGEHFF. CDR3 coding DNA: TGTACCAGCAGCTTTGGCCGGGGTTACGGTGAGCACTTCTTC.

On this clonotype itself: This could be a read error, since a much larger clone is one nucleotide away. The CDR3 here is CASSLLGGSSYNEQIF. CDR3 coding DNA: TGCGCCAGCAGCTTGTTGGGGGGAAGCTCCTACAATGAGCAGATCTTC. The chain has TRBV5-1 and TRBJ2-1; D may be TRBD2 (6 bases). The CDR3 has 16 residues. Germline loops: CDR1 SGHRS, CDR2 YFSETQ.

The CDR3 protein is CASGGGTSGNQRPHGQYF. The CDR3 DNA reads TGTGCCAGCGGCGGCGGGACTAGCGGGAACCAGCGTCCCCACGGGCAGTACTTC. The rearrangement links TRBV7-9 to TRBJ2-7, with 13 bases fitting TRBD2. From germline, CDR1 is SEHNR and CDR2 FQNEAQ (reference sequence). J was trimmed by 9 bases and V by 8 bases; bases with no gene match: 22. The CDR3 is made up of 18 amino acids.

Remarks on this clonotype: An end of the junction differs from the germline gene, which may be a read error. The chain's CDR3 is CASGLSQGLYNEQFF. The DNA of the CDR3 is TGTGCCAGCGGCTTGAGTCAGGGCCTTTACAATGAGCAGTTCTTC. This sequence joins TRBV11-2 and TRBJ2-1; possible D gene TRBD1, 5 bases. This CDR3 is built from 15 residues. Germline V gene lookup returns CDR1 SGHAT and CDR2 FQNNGV.

With respect to this clonotype: This may come from a read error, since a much larger clone is one base off. V gene TRBV5-1 combines with J gene TRBJ2-2; D gene ambiguous. This CDR3 is built from 15 residues. CDR1 and CDR2 from the germline V gene are SGHRS and YFSETQ. The CDR3 protein is CASSTRQTNAGELFF. CDR3 nucleotides: TGCGCCAGCAGCACCAGGCAGACGAACGCCGGGGAGCTGTTTTTT. The whole variable domain, remainder taken from reference TRBV5-1 and TRBJ2-2, is KAGVTQTPRYLIKTRGQQVTLSCSPISGHRSVSWYQQTPGQGLQFLFEYFSETQRNKGNFPGRFSGRQFSNSRSEMNVSTLELGDSALYLCASSTRQTNAGELFFGEGSRLTVL.

This clonotype appeared once. This clone may be a read error of a much larger clone one base away. The V gene is TRBV12-5, the J gene TRBJ2-1, with no clear D. The germline gives CDR1 LGHNT, CDR2 FRNRAP. The CDR3 is made up of 13 amino acids. This CDR3 reads CASGPRYSNGQFF. CDR3 coding DNA: TGTGCTAGTGGTCCCCGTTACTCCAATGGGCAGTTCTTC. Drawing the rest from reference TRBV12-5 and TRBJ2-1, the complete variable domain is DARVTQTPRHKVTEMGQEVTMRCQPILGHNTVFWYRQTMMQGLELLAYFRNRAPLDDSGMPKDRFSAEMPDATLATLKIQPSEPRDSAVYFCASGPRYSNGQFFGPGTRLTVL.

About this clonotype: Germline is not matched at one junction end, which may reflect a read error. This sequence joins TRBV18 and TRBJ1-1; 12 bases align to TRBD1. The CDR3 spans 16 residues. CDR1 KGHSH and CDR2 LQKENI come from the germline V gene. CDR3 coding DNA: TGTGCCAGCTCACCGGGACAGGGGGCGGGGAACACTGAAGCTTTATTT. Its protein is CASSPGQGAGNTEALF.

The table lists this clonotype with a few counts. An end of the junction does not agree with germline; a read error may underlie this. J is TRBJ2-7 and V is TRBV29-1; D not resolved. In germline, CDR1 is SQVTM, CDR2 ANQGSEA. The CDR3 sequence is 15 residues long. CDR3: CSVASGWAMPYEQYF. CDR3 bases: TGCAGCGTTGCGAGTGGATGGGCGATGCCCTATGAGCAGTACTTC.

This clonotype was picked up many times. The chain employs TRBV9 and TRBJ2-3, with D perhaps TRBD2 (5 bases). Per germline, CDR1 SGDLS and CDR2 YYNGEE. Trimming took off 0 bases at V and 2 bases at J, with 13 bases between the two ends. The CDR3 length is 16 residues. CDR3 coding DNA: TGTGCCAGCAGCGTAGGAGGCGGAGGCAACACAGATACGCAGTATTTT. Translating gives CASSVGGGGNTDTQYF. Complete variable domain (other parts from reference TRBV9 and TRBJ2-3): DSGVTQTPKHLITATGQRVTLRCSPRSGDLSVYWYQQSLDQGLQFLIQYYNGEERAKGNILERFSAQQFPDLHSELNLSSLELGDSALYFCASSVGGGGNTDTQYFGPGTRLTVL.

As for this clonotype: Just one base apart from a much larger clone, this may be a read error. The CDR3 coding sequence is TGCGGCGGGACTAGCGAGAAGCTCTATGAGCAGTTCTTC. Its translation is CGGTSEKLYEQFF. The chain combines TRBV29-1 with TRBJ2-1, with 10 bases aligning to TRBD2. This CDR3 contains 13 residues. Germline values: CDR1 SQVTM, CDR2 ANQGSEA.

Regarding this clonotype: Being one base from a much bigger clone, this may be a read error. The chain recombines TRBV4-1 with TRBJ2-1, with no clear D. Trimming removed 1 base at V and 9 bases at J, with 13 bases between. CDR1 is MGHRA, CDR2 YSYEKL, per germline. The length of the CDR3 is 14 residues. The CDR3 sequence: CASSQAGLVCEQFF. The CDR3 DNA reads as TGCGCCAGCAGCCAAGCGGGTTTAGTATGTGAGCAGTTCTTC.

The rearrangement links TRBV5-4 to TRBJ1-6, with no clear D. The CDR3 has 13 amino acids. Germline CDR1 and CDR2: SGHNT and YYREEE (reference sequence). Trimming left V 4 bases short and J 14 bases short, with 16 bases between. CDR3 residues: CASSIEPDGALHF. Here the CDR3 DNA reads TGTGCCAGCAGCATAGAACCGGATGGGGCCCTCCACTTT.

Worth noting for this clonotype: Germline is not matched at one junction end, which may reflect a read error. The chain links TRBV4-2 to TRBJ1-1, with D perhaps TRBD1 (6 bases). This CDR3 comprises 17 residues. Germline lookup yields CDR1 LGHNA and CDR2 YNFKEQ. CDR3 loop: CASSQEYRQVFWTEAFF. DNA for the CDR3: TGTGCCAGTAGCCAAGAGTACAGACAGGTTTTTTGGACTGAAGCTTTCTTT.

The chain carries TRBV12-3 or TRBV12-4 and TRBJ1-2, with unresolved D. The CDR3 spans 10 residues. Trimming took off 10 bases at V and 7 bases at J, with 10 bases between the two ends. The CDR3 here is CANRLSGYTF. CDR3 bases: TGTGCCAACAGACTGTCTGGCTACACCTTC.

A word on this clonotype: The final CDR3 position lacks the conserved phenylalanine or tryptophan, pointing to a likely read error. No DNA is shown, since the ends of the CDR3 on it are uncertain; the CDR3 is the one TCRdb lists. CDR3 region: CASSLVSRDGELFC. V and J are TRBV7-8 and TRBJ2-2; TRBD2 is the table's D call, not checked against the DNA. The CDR3 length is 14 residues, termini included. In germline, CDR1 is SGHVS, CDR2 FQNEAQ.

The table lists this clonotype with a count of one. This rearrangement joins TRBV6-2 or TRBV6-3 to TRBJ2-7; D is undetermined. V was cut by 5 bases and J by 9 bases, with 17 bases left in between. From germline, CDR1 is MNHEY and CDR2 SVGEGT. This CDR3 is built from 13 residues. The DNA of the CDR3 is TGTGCCAGCAGTCCTCGGACCCACCTGATGCAGTACTTC. This sequence encodes CASSPRTHLMQYF.

CDR3 residues: CAWSHGARPAYGYTF. The CDR3, as DNA: TGTGCCTGGAGTCACGGGGCGCGACCAGCCTATGGCTACACCTTC. The genes are TRBV30 and TRBJ1-2, with D tentatively TRBD1 (5 bases). The CDR3 runs to 15 residues. Germline CDR1 is GTSNPN and CDR2 is SVGIG (reference sequence). Trimming cost V 2 bases and J 4 bases, with 17 bases left between them.

The chain employs TRBV4-1 and TRBJ1-3; D gene ambiguous. Germline-derived CDR1 and CDR2 are MGHRA and YSYEKL. The CDR3 totals 17 residues. V lost 0 bases and J 1 base, leaving 13 bases between the germline ends. The CDR3: CASSQDSPTQSGNTIYF. The CDR3, as DNA: TGCGCCAGCAGCCAAGATTCCCCTACTCAGTCTGGAAACACCATATATTTT.

Worth noting for this clonotype: At one end, the junction sequence differs from germline, possibly due to a read error. The V gene is TRBV6-2 or TRBV6-3, the J gene TRBJ2-5, with D possibly matching TRBD1 (6 bases). The CDR3 spans 15 residues. Germline CDR1 MNHEY, CDR2 SVGEGT. The CDR3 nucleotides are TGTGCTAGCAGTTACTCGTTGACCCAAAGGGGGACCCAGTGCTTC. Residues: CASSYSLTQRGTQCF.

V is TRBV6-2 or TRBV6-3 and J is TRBJ2-7; the D gene is possibly TRBD1 (5 bases). The V end lost 7 bases, the J end lost 5 bases, and 21 bases lay between the germline ends. Germline CDR1 MNHEY, CDR2 SVGEGT. CDR3 size: 15 residues. This CDR3 is CASTRSGITDNEQYF. CDR3 sequence (DNA): TGTGCCAGCACCCGGTCAGGGATTACGGACAACGAGCAGTACTTC.

Of note for this clonotype: At one boundary the junction diverges from the germline segment, which might be a read error. V usage is TRBV11-2 and J usage is TRBJ2-7, with 9 nucleotides matching TRBD1. This CDR3 has 17 amino acids. Germline CDR1 is SGHAT and CDR2 is FQNNGV. The CDR3 region is CARSLDVRGQGPYEQYF. The DNA of the CDR3 is TGTGCCAGGAGCTTAGATGTAAGGGGACAGGGACCCTACGAACAGTACTTC.

This clonotype has at least ten counts. This chain's CDR3 is CASSQVGPNSYEQYF. CDR3 nucleotide sequence: TGCGCCAGCAGCCAAGTCGGGCCCAACTCCTACGAGCAGTACTTC. This chain uses TRBV4-1 with TRBJ2-7, with D uncertain. Trimming pared 1 base from V and 0 bases from J, leaving 10 bases between. There are 15 residues in the CDR3. Germline V lookup: CDR1 MGHRA, CDR2 YSYEKL.

Comment on this clonotype: Here the CDR3 omits its conserved ending phenylalanine or tryptophan, so a read error is the likely source. The chain recombines TRBV7-9 with TRBJ1-2; D call uncertain. CDR1 and CDR2 (germline): SEHNR, FQNEAQ (reference sequence). V was pared by 5 bases and J by 5 bases, with 21 bases between. This CDR3 spans 16 amino acids. CDR3 sequence: CASSPEGKLSQYGYTS. The CDR3 DNA is TGTGCCAGCAGCCCTGAGGGCAAGCTGTCCCAGTATGGCTACACCTCC.

Comments on this clonotype: It may be a read error: a sequence one base away is much more abundant. The chain uses TRBV12-3 or TRBV12-4 and TRBJ2-5, with D perhaps TRBD1 or TRBD2 (5 bases each). The V end lost 3 bases, the J end lost 3 bases, and 14 bases lay between the germline ends. This CDR3 comprises 15 residues. In nucleotides, the CDR3 is TGTGCCAGCAGTTTTTTTCCGGGGCTAAAAGAGACCCAGTACTTC. It specifies CASSFFPGLKETQYF.